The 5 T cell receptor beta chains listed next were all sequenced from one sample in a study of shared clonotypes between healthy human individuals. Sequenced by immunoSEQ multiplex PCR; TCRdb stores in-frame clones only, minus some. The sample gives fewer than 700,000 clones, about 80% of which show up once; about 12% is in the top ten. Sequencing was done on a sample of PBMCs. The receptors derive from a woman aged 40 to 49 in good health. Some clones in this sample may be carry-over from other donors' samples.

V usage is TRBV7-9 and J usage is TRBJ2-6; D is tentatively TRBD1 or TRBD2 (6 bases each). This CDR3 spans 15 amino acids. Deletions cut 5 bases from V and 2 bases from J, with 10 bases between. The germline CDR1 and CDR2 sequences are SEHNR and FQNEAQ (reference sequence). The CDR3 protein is CASSLGGTGANVLTF. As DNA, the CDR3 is TGTGCCAGCAGCCTGGGGGGCACTGGGGCCAACGTCCTGACTTTC. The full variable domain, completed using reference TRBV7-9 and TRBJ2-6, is DTGVSQNPRHKITKRGQNVTFRCDPISEHNRLYWYRQTLGQGPEFLTYFQNEAQLEKSRLLSDRFSAERPKGSFSTLEIQRTEQGDSAMYLCASSLGGTGANVLTFGAGSRLTVL.

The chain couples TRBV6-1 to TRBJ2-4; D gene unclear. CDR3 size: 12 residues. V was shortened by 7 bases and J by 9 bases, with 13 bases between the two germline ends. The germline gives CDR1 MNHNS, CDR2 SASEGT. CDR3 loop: CASTPGGVIQYF. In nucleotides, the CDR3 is TGTGCCAGCACCCCTGGCGGTGTCATTCAGTACTTC.

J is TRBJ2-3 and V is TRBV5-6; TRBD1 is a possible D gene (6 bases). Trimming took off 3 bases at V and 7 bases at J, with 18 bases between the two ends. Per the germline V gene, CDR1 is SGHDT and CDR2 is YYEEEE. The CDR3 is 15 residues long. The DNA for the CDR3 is TGTGCCAGCAGCTCTTCATATTTGGACAGATATACGCAGTATTTT. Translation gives CASSSSYLDRYTQYF.

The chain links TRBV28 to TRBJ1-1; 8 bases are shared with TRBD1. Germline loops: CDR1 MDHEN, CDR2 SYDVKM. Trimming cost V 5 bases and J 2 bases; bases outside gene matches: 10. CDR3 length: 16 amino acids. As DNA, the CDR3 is TGTGCCAGCAGTCCGTACCGGACAGGGCAAAACACTGAAGCTTTCTTT. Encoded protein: CASSPYRTGQNTEAFF.

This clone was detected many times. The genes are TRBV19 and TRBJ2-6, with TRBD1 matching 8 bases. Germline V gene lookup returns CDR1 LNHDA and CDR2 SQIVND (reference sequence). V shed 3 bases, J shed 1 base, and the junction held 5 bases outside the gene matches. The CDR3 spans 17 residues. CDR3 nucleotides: TGTGCCAGTAGTATGGGGACAGGATCATCTGGGGCCAACGTCCTGACTTTC. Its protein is CASSMGTGSSGANVLTF. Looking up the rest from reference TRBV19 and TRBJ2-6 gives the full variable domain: DGGITQSPKYLFRKEGQNVTLSCEQNLNHDAMYWYRQDPGQGLRLIYYSQIVNDFQKGDIAEGYSVSREKKESFPLTVTSAQKNPTAFYLCASSMGTGSSGANVLTFGAGSRLTVL.